What follows are 16 T cell receptor beta chains derived from one specimen sequenced in a study of blood T cell repertoires in COVID-19. Method: immunoSEQ multiplex PCR; TCRdb's copy keeps in-frame clones and lacks some. The data contain around 260,000 clones, 84% of them singletons. The sequenced material came from PBMCs or T cells enriched from blood (not recorded which). These receptors were obtained from a man aged 25 to 40 with acute COVID-19.

The chain couples TRBV4-3 to TRBJ2-2; 11 bases line up with TRBD2. V was pared by 1 base and J by 5 bases, with 9 bases of the junction left unmatched. The length of the CDR3 is 18 residues. Germline values: CDR1 LGHNA, CDR2 YSLEER. The CDR3 here is CASSQAGTSGGGTGELFF. The CDR3 coding sequence is TGCGCCAGCAGCCAAGCCGGGACTAGCGGAGGGGGGACCGGGGAGCTGTTTTTT.

The V and J genes are TRBV9 and TRBJ1-4; tentatively, D is TRBD1 (6 bases). Germline values: CDR1 SGDLS, CDR2 YYNGEE. The CDR3 extends over 15 amino acids. V was pared by 3 bases and J by 1 base, with 10 bases between. The CDR3 region is CASSDTGRTNEKLFF. The CDR3 nucleotides are TGTGCCAGCAGCGACACAGGGAGAACTAATGAAAAACTGTTTTTT.

CDR3 sequence: CASSTRQGYTEAFF. CDR3 DNA: TGTGCCAGCAGCACCCGACAGGGGTACACTGAAGCTTTCTTT. The chain couples TRBV14 to TRBJ1-1, with 8 positions matching TRBD1. This CDR3 comprises 14 residues. V shed 5 bases and J 3 bases; nucleotides not matched to a gene: 5. Germline V lookup: CDR1 SGHDN, CDR2 FVKESK.

In nucleotides, the CDR3 is TGTGCCAGCAGTCAGCGGATCCACTACGAGCAGTACGTC. It specifies CASSQRIHYEQYV. This rearrangement joins TRBV6-5 to TRBJ2-7; perhaps TRBD2 as D (5 bases). Germline V gene lookup returns CDR1 MNHEY and CDR2 SVGAGI. The V gene lost 5 bases and the J gene lost 3 bases, with 11 bases spanning the gap. The CDR3 is made up of 13 amino acids.

V gene TRBV5-4 combines with J gene TRBJ2-3; maybe TRBD2 (6 bases). CDR3 length: 13 amino acids. The germline CDR1 and CDR2 sequences are SGHNT and YYREEE (reference sequence). V lost 4 bases to trimming and J lost 5 bases, with 11 bases between them. This chain's CDR3 is CASSPLALDTQYF. The CDR3 DNA reads TGTGCCAGCAGCCCCCTAGCGTTAGATACGCAGTATTTT.

This clone has just one count. No DNA is shown, since the ends of the CDR3 on it are uncertain; the CDR3 is the one TCRdb lists. CDR3 sequence reads: CASSLDRGKMKNCFF. This chain joins TRBV2 and TRBJ1-4; the DNA was not compared with TRBD1, the D call given in the table. The CDR3 contains 15 residues when both ends are counted. Germline V gives CDR1 SNHLY, CDR2 FYNNEI.

The CDR3 region is CASSQVGQDAYGYTF. CDR3 nucleotides: TGTGCCAGCAGCCAAGTAGGACAGGATGCCTATGGCTACACCTTC. The rearrangement joins TRBV3-1 (or the pseudogene TRBV3-2) to TRBJ1-2; 7 positions agree with TRBD1. Trimming at V came to 1 base and at J to 4 bases, leaving 6 bases not matched to a gene. CDR3 size: 15 residues. Germline V gives CDR1 LGHDT, CDR2 YNNKEL (reference sequence).

V and J are TRBV19 and TRBJ1-5; D possibly corresponds to TRBD1 (6 bases). CDR1 and CDR2 (germline): LNHDA, SQIVND (reference sequence). The CDR3 contains 13 residues. V was trimmed by 10 bases and J by 3 bases, leaving 13 bases between them. This CDR3 is CATADRINQPQHF. The CDR3 coding sequence is TGTGCCACCGCGGACAGAATCAATCAGCCCCAGCATTTT. Variable domain in full (rest from reference TRBV19 and TRBJ1-5): DGGITQSPKYLFRKEGQNVTLSCEQNLNHDAMYWYRQDPGQGLRLIYYSQIVNDFQKGDIAEGYSVSREKKESFPLTVTSAQKNPTAFYLCATADRINQPQHFGDGTRLSIL.

The genes are TRBV13 and TRBJ1-1, with TRBD1 matching 12 bases. This CDR3 is 17 amino acids long. With 6 bases clipped from V and 1 base from J, the junction kept 9 bases outside the gene matches. Germline CDR1 is PRHDT and CDR2 is FYEKMQ (reference sequence). Here the CDR3 reads CASSSPGTGGGNTEAFF. CDR3 nucleotides: TGTGCCAGCAGTTCCCCCGGGACAGGGGGCGGGAACACTGAAGCTTTCTTT.

This clone was seen only a few times. V and J are TRBV2 and TRBJ1-2; D might be TRBD1 (5 bases). Trimming took off 4 bases at V and 4 bases at J, with 10 bases between the two ends. The germline gives CDR1 SNHLY, CDR2 FYNNEI. The CDR3 runs to 13 residues. In DNA form, the CDR3 reads TGTGCCAGCAGTGCCAGGGCTGGCTATGGCTACACCTTC. As protein: CASSARAGYGYTF.

This rearrangement joins TRBV28 to TRBJ2-6; D is unclear. Trimming pared 8 bases from V and 4 bases from J, leaving 9 bases between. The CDR3 loop spans 13 amino acids. Germline loops: CDR1 MDHEN, CDR2 SYDVKM. CDR3 loop: CASCVPGANVLTF. CDR3 coding DNA: TGTGCCAGCTGCGTACCCGGGGCCAACGTCCTGACTTTC.

This rearrangement joins TRBV3-1 (or the pseudogene TRBV3-2) to TRBJ1-1, with D tentatively TRBD1 (5 bases). Germline V lookup: CDR1 LGHDT, CDR2 YNNKEL (reference sequence). The CDR3 extends over 14 amino acids. The V end lost 4 bases, the J end lost 0 bases, and 9 bases lay between the germline ends. In DNA, the CDR3 is TGTGCCAGCAGCCTTCGGGGGATGAACACTGAAGCTTTCTTT. It yields the protein CASSLRGMNTEAFF.

The CDR3 DNA reads as TGTGCCAGCAGGCAGGACAGGGGGCGCATCTATGAGCAGTTCTTC. As protein: CASRQDRGRIYEQFF. The chain links TRBV28 to TRBJ2-1, with TRBD1 matching over 11 bases. The V segment lost 6 bases and the J segment 8 bases; nucleotides outside the gene matches: 9. Germline-derived CDR1 and CDR2 are MDHEN and SYDVKM. This CDR3 is 15 amino acids long. The entire variable domain, with the rest obtained from reference TRBV28 and TRBJ2-1, is as follows: DVKVTQSSRYLVKRTGEKVFLECVQDMDHENMFWYRQDPGLGLRLIYFSYDVKMKEKGDIPEGYSVSREKKERFSLILESASTNQTSMYLCASRQDRGRIYEQFFGPGTRLTVL.

The chain employs TRBV7-9 and TRBJ2-3; D remains ambiguous. Between the trimmed V and J ends, which lost 1 base and 8 bases, there was a span of 13 bases. Germline CDR1 is SEHNR and CDR2 is FQNEAQ (reference sequence). CDR3 length: 14 amino acids. The CDR3 DNA is TGTGCCAGCAGCTTAGGACCGCGCACGGGTACGCAGTATTTT. As protein: CASSLGPRTGTQYF.

The chain joins TRBV2 to TRBJ1-1, with D unresolved. The CDR3 runs to 14 residues. Between the trimmed V and J ends, which lost 4 bases and 4 bases, there was a span of 13 bases. Germline values: CDR1 SNHLY, CDR2 FYNNEI. CDR3 in DNA: TGTGCCAGCAGTGCCCTCCCAACGGGCACTGAAGCTTTCTTT. Translating gives CASSALPTGTEAFF.

The chain recombines TRBV7-9 with TRBJ1-6, with TRBD1 identical over 8 bases. J lost 0 bases, V lost 5 bases, and 9 bases had no gene match. This CDR3 has 18 amino acids. Germline V gives CDR1 SEHNR, CDR2 FQNEAQ (reference sequence). Here the CDR3 DNA reads TGTGCCAGCAGCGAACCCCGGGACAGGAGCTCCTATAATTCACCCCTCCACTTT. It codes for CASSEPRDRSSYNSPLHF. The complete variable domain, with remaining parts taken from reference TRBV7-9 and TRBJ1-6, reads DTGVSQNPRHKITKRGQNVTFRCDPISEHNRLYWYRQTLGQGPEFLTYFQNEAQLEKSRLLSDRFSAERPKGSFSTLEIQRTEQGDSAMYLCASSEPRDRSSYNSPLHFGNGTRLTVT.